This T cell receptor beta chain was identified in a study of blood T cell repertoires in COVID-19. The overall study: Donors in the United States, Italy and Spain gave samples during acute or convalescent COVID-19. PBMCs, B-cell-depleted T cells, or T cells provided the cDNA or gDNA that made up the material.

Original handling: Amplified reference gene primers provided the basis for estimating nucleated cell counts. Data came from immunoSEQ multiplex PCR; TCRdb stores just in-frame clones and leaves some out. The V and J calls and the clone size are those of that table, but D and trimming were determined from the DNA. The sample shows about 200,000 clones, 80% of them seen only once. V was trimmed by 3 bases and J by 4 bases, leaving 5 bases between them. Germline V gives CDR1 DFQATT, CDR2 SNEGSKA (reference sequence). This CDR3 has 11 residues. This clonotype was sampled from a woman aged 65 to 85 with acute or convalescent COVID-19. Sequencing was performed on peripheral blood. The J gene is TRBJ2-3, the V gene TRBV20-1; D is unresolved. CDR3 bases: TGCAGTGCTAGTCACTCAGATACGCAGTATTTT. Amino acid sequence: CSASHSDTQYF.